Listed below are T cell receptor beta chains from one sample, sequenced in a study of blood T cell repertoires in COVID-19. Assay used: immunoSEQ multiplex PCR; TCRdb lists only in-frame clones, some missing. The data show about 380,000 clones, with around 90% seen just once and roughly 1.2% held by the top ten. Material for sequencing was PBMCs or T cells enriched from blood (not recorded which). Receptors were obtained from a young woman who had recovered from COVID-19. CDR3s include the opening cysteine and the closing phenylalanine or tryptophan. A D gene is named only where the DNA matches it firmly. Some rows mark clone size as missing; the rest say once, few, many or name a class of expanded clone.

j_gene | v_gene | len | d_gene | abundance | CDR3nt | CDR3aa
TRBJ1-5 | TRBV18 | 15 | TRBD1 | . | TGTGCCAGCTCACCCCGGGACAGGGACAATCAGCCCCAGCATTTT | CASSPRDRDNQPQHF
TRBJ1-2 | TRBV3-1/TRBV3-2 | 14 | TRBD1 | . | TGTGCCAGCAGCCCTTCCCGACAGGGCGGGGGCTACACCTTC | CASSPSRQGGGYTF
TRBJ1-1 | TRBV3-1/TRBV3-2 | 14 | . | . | TGTGCCAGCAGCCATGCCCTAGGCAACACTGAAGCTTTCTTT | CASSHALGNTEAFF
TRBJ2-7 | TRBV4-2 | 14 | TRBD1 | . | TGTGCCAGCAGCTCGAGGGGGCTGGAATACGAGCAGTACTTC | CASSSRGLEYEQYF
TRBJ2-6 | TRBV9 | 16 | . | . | TGTGCCAGCAGCGTAGCTCCGGGATCGGGGGCCAACGTCCTGACTTTC | CASSVAPGSGANVLTF
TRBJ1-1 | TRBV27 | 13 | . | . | TGTGCCAGCTCATATGCAGGGGAGACTGAAGCTTTCTTT | CASSYAGETEAFF
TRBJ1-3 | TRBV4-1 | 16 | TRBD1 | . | TGCGCCAGCAGCCAACTGAAGACAGGGCGAGGAAACACCATATATTTT | CASSQLKTGRGNTIYF
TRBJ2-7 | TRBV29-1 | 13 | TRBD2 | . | TGCAGCGTAGGAGCGGGGGGGCTTGCCGAGCAGTACTTC | CSVGAGGLAEQYF
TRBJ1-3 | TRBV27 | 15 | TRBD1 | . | TGTGCCAGCAGTCAGACAGGGAGAAATGGAAACACCATATATTTT | CASSQTGRNGNTIYF
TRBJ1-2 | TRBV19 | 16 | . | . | TGTGCCAGCGTGGGGGGGCAACGGCCCCGGGGCTATGGCTACACCTTC | CASVGGQRPRGYGYTF
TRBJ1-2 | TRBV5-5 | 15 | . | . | TGTGCCAGCAGCTTGTTAGCGGACCCTTACTATGGCTACACCTTC | CASSLLADPYYGYTF
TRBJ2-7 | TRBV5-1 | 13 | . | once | TGCGCCAGCAGCCGCGGACAGAGATACGAGCAGTACTTC | CASSRGQRYEQYF
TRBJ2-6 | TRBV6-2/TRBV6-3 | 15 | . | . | TGTGCCAGCAGTCTCCTGAGGGATGGGGCCAACGTCCTGACTTTC | CASSLLRDGANVLTF
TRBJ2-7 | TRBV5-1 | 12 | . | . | TGCGCCAGCAGCGGGCAGACCTACGAGCAGTACTTC | CASSGQTYEQYF